Presented here are 22 T cell receptor beta chains from one specimen sequenced in a study of TIL therapy for anti-PD-1-resistant metastatic lung cancer (dated by TCRdb to the early 2020s). The time point label corresponds to: pre-treatment sample, taken before nivolumab and TIL therapy. TCR beta CDR3 regions were amplified from genomic DNA with the immunoSEQ v3 hsTCRB kit using bias-controlled multiplex PCR. TCRdb carries this immuneACCESS record with in-frame sequences only. Its versions omit some clonotypes, under half of them owing to an unresolved V gene in the studies checked, with the rest unexplained. The sample data list about 59,000 clones, and about 73% of these were observed just once. The biggest ten clones account for about 1.8% of the sample. The sample in question was blood, obtained at baseline. The receptor set was obtained from a person between 30 and 80 years old with non-small cell lung cancer.

The chain recombines TRBV5-4 with TRBJ1-6; 11 bases line up with TRBD1. The trim removed 4 bases at V and 6 bases at J, leaving 9 bases unmatched. Germline lookup yields CDR1 SGHNT and CDR2 YYREEE (reference sequence). The CDR3 runs to 17 residues. The CDR3 spells CASSPGTGGRANSPLHF. CDR3 DNA sequence: TGTGCCAGCAGCCCAGGGACAGGGGGACGGGCTAATTCACCCCTCCACTTT.

The table lists this clone with a few counts. The V gene is TRBV4-2, the J gene TRBJ1-5, with D maybe TRBD1 (5 bases). Looked up from germline, CDR1 is LGHNA and CDR2 is YNFKEQ. This CDR3 comprises 15 residues. The germline V and J ends were trimmed by 4 bases and 3 bases, with 13 bases remaining between them. The CDR3 nucleotides read TGTGCCAGCAGCCCCGCAGGGAGCGTCAATCAGCCCCAGCATTTT. This codes for CASSPAGSVNQPQHF.

The CDR3 DNA reads as TGTGCCAGCAGAGGGGGGCTGTGGGCAGCAGAGACCCAGTACTTC. It encodes CASRGGLWAAETQYF. The V gene is TRBV25-1, the J gene TRBJ2-5; D possibly uses TRBD1 or TRBD2 (6 bases each). Looked up from germline, CDR1 is MGHDK and CDR2 is SYGVNS. Deletions cut 6 bases from V and 4 bases from J, with 18 bases between. This CDR3 has 15 amino acids.

J is TRBJ1-1 and V is TRBV7-8, with D uncertain. This CDR3 has 15 residues. The V end was cut by 1 base, the J end by 0 bases, with 9 bases between. CDR1 is SGHVS, CDR2 FQNEAQ, per germline. In nucleotides, the CDR3 is TGTGCCAGCAGCTTAGGTCCGGGAATGAACACTGAAGCTTTCTTT. It translates to CASSLGPGMNTEAFF.

This clone was recorded only once. The V and J genes are TRBV5-4 and TRBJ2-4; 7 nucleotides align to TRBD2. Germline-derived CDR1 and CDR2 are SGHNT and YYREEE (reference sequence). J lost 5 bases, V lost 2 bases, and 10 bases had no gene match. The CDR3 consists of 16 residues. The CDR3 spells CASSFNGGTTQNIQYF. The CDR3 DNA reads TGTGCCAGCAGCTTTAACGGGGGGACCACCCAAAACATTCAGTACTTC.

This clone occurred once. The chain couples TRBV4-1 to TRBJ2-2; D gene unclear. V lost 2 bases and J lost 1, with 5 bases in between. CDR1 and CDR2 (germline): MGHRA, YSYEKL. The CDR3 sequence is 14 residues long. The CDR3 coding sequence is TGCGCCAGCAGCCAATGGTTGAACACCGGGGAGCTGTTTTTT. Residues: CASSQWLNTGELFF.

This clone was found a few times. This rearrangement joins TRBV7-9 to TRBJ2-7; unclear D gene. The CDR3 is made up of 13 amino acids. The V gene's germline CDR1 is SEHNR and CDR2 FQNEAQ (reference sequence). V was shortened by 2 bases and J by 2 bases, with 7 bases between the two germline ends. In nucleotides, the CDR3 is TGTGCCAGCAGCTTACCTGGGCCCTACGAGCAGTACTTC. Protein sequence: CASSLPGPYEQYF.

This clone was recorded once. CDR3 residues: CASSLGQVSYNSPLHF. CDR3 DNA: TGTGCCAGCAGCTTGGGGCAAGTCTCCTATAATTCACCCCTCCACTTT. This rearrangement joins TRBV5-4 to TRBJ1-6; D not resolved. The CDR3 is 16 residues long. Germline lookup yields CDR1 SGHNT and CDR2 YYREEE (reference sequence). Trimming removed 0 bases from V and 0 bases from J, with 7 bases in between.

The count of this clone is one. This sequence may be a read error, since a much larger clone differs from it by one base. The chain couples TRBV7-9 to TRBJ1-6; D unresolved. Germline lookup yields CDR1 SEHNR and CDR2 FQNEAQ (reference sequence). The CDR3 runs 14 residues. V was pared by 1 base and J by 0 bases, with 1 base between. The CDR3, as DNA: TGTGCCAGCAGCTTAGGCTCCTATAATTCACCCCTCCACTTT. Translation: CASSLGSYNSPLHF.

The rearrangement joins TRBV27 to TRBJ1-2, with TRBD1 as a possible D gene (6 bases). The CDR3 covers 15 residues. Germline-derived CDR1 and CDR2 are MNHEY and SMNVEV (reference sequence). The V end was cut by 3 bases, the J end by 4 bases, with 15 bases between. The CDR3 is CASSLAGAQGYGYTF. The DNA of the CDR3 is TGTGCCAGCAGTTTGGCGGGGGCCCAGGGCTATGGCTACACCTTC.

The chain combines TRBV27 with TRBJ1-5; D perhaps matches TRBD1 (6 bases). CDR1 and CDR2 from the germline V gene are MNHEY and SMNVEV (reference sequence). Between the trimmed V and J ends, which lost 8 bases and 7 bases, there was a span of 24 bases. This CDR3 spans 16 amino acids. This CDR3 reads CASVRERPGRGQPQHF. The DNA for the CDR3 is TGTGCCAGCGTTCGAGAGAGACCAGGGAGGGGGCAGCCCCAGCATTTT.

The count of this clone is one. The V and J genes are TRBV5-6 and TRBJ1-2, with 9 bases that match TRBD1. Trimming took 1 base from V and 4 from J; bases not matched to a gene: 2. Looked up from germline, CDR1 is SGHDT and CDR2 is YYEEEE. The CDR3 runs to 14 residues. Here the CDR3 reads CASSLRDRVYGYTF. CDR3 coding DNA: TGTGCCAGCAGCTTGAGGGACAGGGTCTATGGCTACACCTTC.

The chain recombines TRBV7-2 with TRBJ2-7, with D tentatively TRBD2 (6 bases). Trimming stripped 3 bases from V and 3 bases from J, with 15 bases between. Per the germline V gene, CDR1 is SGHTA and CDR2 is FQGNSA. The CDR3 extends over 15 amino acids. The CDR3 DNA reads as TGTGCCAGCAGCTTTGGAGTTCCGGAGGGCTACGAGCAGTACTTC. It codes for CASSFGVPEGYEQYF.

This clone was seen once. The V gene is TRBV7-3, the J gene TRBJ2-1; 8 bases match TRBD2. Trimming took 5 bases from V and 7 from J; bases not matched to a gene: 10. The germline CDR1 and CDR2 sequences are SGHTA and FQGTGA. CDR3 length: 15 residues. In nucleotides, the CDR3 is TGTGCCAGCAGCAAAGCGGGAGCAACGGGGAATGAGCAGTTCTTC. Its translation: CASSKAGATGNEQFF.

This CDR3 is CASSLDGQGATEAFF. The CDR3 DNA reads as TGTGCCAGCAGCTTAGATGGACAGGGGGCAACTGAAGCTTTCTTT. V usage is TRBV7-8 and J usage is TRBJ1-1; 11 bases agree with TRBD1. Germline CDR1 is SGHVS and CDR2 is FQNEAQ. The junction had 3 bases not matched to a gene; V was cut back by 1 base and J by 5 bases. The CDR3 runs 15 residues.

The genes are TRBV7-9 and TRBJ1-1; D is perhaps TRBD1 (5 bases). Deletions cut 5 bases from V and 7 bases from J, with 17 bases between. Germline CDR1 reads SEHNR; CDR2 reads FQNEAQ (reference sequence). The CDR3 extends over 14 amino acids. The CDR3 nucleotides are TGTGCCAGCAGCCCAATGGGGGGAATCGGTGAAGCTTTCTTT. This translates into CASSPMGGIGEAFF.

The genes are TRBV4-1 and TRBJ2-2, with TRBD1 matching 9 bases. The CDR3 covers 16 residues. The ends lost 4 bases at V and 0 bases at J; junction bases unmatched: 3. CDR1 is MGHRA, CDR2 YSYEKL, per germline. The CDR3 region has the DNA TGCGCCAGCAGCCTAACAGGGGGCGCGAACACCGGGGAGCTGTTTTTT. Its protein product is CASSLTGGANTGELFF.

As for this clone: The junction departs from germline at one end; a sequencing error may be responsible. The J gene is TRBJ2-1, the V gene TRBV19; no clear D gene. The CDR3 length is 8 residues. The germline gives CDR1 LNHDA, CDR2 SQIVND (reference sequence). This CDR3 reads CASSIVLF. The CDR3 DNA reads as TGTGCCAGTAGTATAGTGCTCTTC.

The rearrangement links TRBV19 to TRBJ2-7; the D gene could be TRBD1 or TRBD2 (6 bases each). The germline V gene has CDR1 LNHDA and CDR2 SQIVND (reference sequence). With 0 bases removed from V and 3 bases from J, the gap between germline ends came to 12 bases. This CDR3 comprises 15 residues. The CDR3 nucleotides read TGTGCCAGTAGTATAGACTCGGGGGCCTACTACGAGCAGTACTTC. It specifies CASSIDSGAYYEQYF.

This chain links TRBV25-1 with TRBJ1-6; D not certain. V shed 6 bases and J shed 5 bases, with 11 bases lying between them. Germline V CDR1 and CDR2: MGHDK, SYGVNS. CDR3 length: 14 residues. CDR3 loop: CASSGLGDNSPLHF. The CDR3 DNA reads TGTGCCAGCAGCGGGTTGGGAGATAATTCACCCCTCCACTTT.

This clone came up once. This rearrangement joins TRBV9 to TRBJ1-5; a weak D match, TRBD1 (5 bases). CDR3 length equals 16 residues. V gave up 2 bases and J gave up 8 bases, with 20 bases separating them. Per the germline V gene, CDR1 is SGDLS and CDR2 is YYNGEE. In DNA, the CDR3 is TGTGCCAGCAGCGTGACCGGGACCGGTGGCATAGAGCCCCAGCATTTT. This translates into CASSVTGTGGIEPQHF.

This chain links TRBV11-2 with TRBJ1-2; D gene unclear. Germline assignment: CDR1 SGHAT and CDR2 FQNNGV. The V gene lost 5 bases and the J gene lost 3 bases, with 7 bases spanning the gap. The CDR3 runs 12 residues. CDR3 coding DNA: TGTGCCAGCAGCCTGAGTGACTATGGCTACACCTTC. Protein: CASSLSDYGYTF.